A selection of T cell receptor beta chains follows, all from one sample in a study of monozygotic twins with cystic fibrosis. Measured with immunoSEQ multiplex PCR; TCRdb has only the in-frame clones, and not every one. This sample has some 11,000 clones, with around 95% found just once. Sequenced sample: blood. The origin of the receptors is a boy aged 5-17 years with cystic fibrosis. CDR3s include the opening cysteine and the closing phenylalanine or tryptophan. The D gene is left open where the match is weak. Clone size is not always given. Where it is, it says once, few, many or a class for expanded clones.

>NA|NA|TRBJ2-7|TRBV19
TGTGCCAGTAGTCCAGTTAGGGGCGGCGAGCAGTACTTC
CASSPVRGGEQYF
>NA|NA|TRBJ2-5|TRBV5-4
TGTGCCAGCAGCGATGGGACACAAGAGACCCAGTACTTC
CASSDGTQETQYF
>NA|NA|TRBJ1-5|TRBV19
TGTGCCAGTAGTCAGGGGCGTCAGCCCCAGCATTTT
CASSQGRQPQHF
>NA|NA|TRBJ2-7|TRBV13
TGTGCCAGCAGCTTTCTCCCCTACGAGCAGTACTTC
CASSFLPYEQYF
>TRBD2|NA|TRBJ2-1|TRBV7-8
TGTGCCAGCAGCAAAAGAGGACTAGCGGGAGAAAATGAGCAGTTCTTC
CASSKRGLAGENEQFF
>TRBD2|NA|TRBJ2-3|TRBV6-5
TGTGCCAGCAGTTACAGGGGGATAGCGGGGGCAGATACGCAGTATTTT
CASSYRGIAGADTQYF
>NA|NA|TRBJ1-5|TRBV30
TGTGCCTGGAGTCTTGGACCAACTCAGCCCCAGCATTTT
CAWSLGPTQPQHF
>TRBD2|NA|TRBJ2-7|TRBV7-6
TGTGCCAGCAGCCTGTCTAGCGGGACTAACGAGCAGTACTTC
CASSLSSGTNEQYF
>TRBD1|once|TRBJ1-4|TRBV9
TGTGCCAGCAGCGCGGGGGACAGGGGAGGTTATGAAAAACTGTTTTTT
CASSAGDRGGYEKLFF
>NA|NA|TRBJ2-1|TRBV6-1
TGTGCCAGCAGTGAACAGGGTACTGAGCAGTTCTTC
CASSEQGTEQFF
>TRBD1|few|TRBJ1-1|TRBV19
TGTGCCAGTACCAGGACAGGGCGAAACACTGAAGCTTTCTTT
CASTRTGRNTEAFF
>TRBD1|NA|TRBJ2-2|TRBV6-4
TGTGCCAGCAGTGAACAGGGGGACGGAAACACCGGGGAGCTGTTTTTT
CASSEQGDGNTGELFF
>TRBD2|NA|TRBJ2-7|TRBV27
TGTGCCAGCAGTCTAATAAAAAGCGGGAGACCCGAGCAGTACTTC
CASSLIKSGRPEQYF
>TRBD1|NA|TRBJ2-7|TRBV5-8
TGTGCCAGCAGCTTGCCGCTCTCGGGACAGAAAAGGGAGACCTACGAGCAGTACTTC
CASSLPLSGQKRETYEQYF
>NA|NA|TRBJ1-1|TRBV19
TGTGCCAGTAGTCCGAACTCAGGACGGGTTAACACTGAAGCTTTCTTT
CASSPNSGRVNTEAFF
>TRBD1|NA|TRBJ1-5|TRBV28
TGTGCCAGCAGACCTCCCCGGGACAGCCTATTCAATCAGCCCCAGCATTTT
CASRPPRDSLFNQPQHF
>NA|NA|TRBJ1-2|TRBV7-9
TGTGCCAGCAGCCCCTCGGGGAAGGATGGCTACACCTTC
CASSPSGKDGYTF
>TRBD1|NA|TRBJ2-2|TRBV29-1
TGCAGCGTCGGAAAGACAGGGGGCATAATCACCGGGGAGCTGTTTTTT
CSVGKTGGIITGELFF
>NA|NA|TRBJ1-5|TRBV11-2
TGTGCCAGCAGCTCACAAATTACAGGTACGGGACCCCAGCATTTT
CASSSQITGTGPQHF
>NA|NA|TRBJ1-4|TRBV30
TGTGCCTGGAGTAGGCAGACGATGACTAATGAAAAACTGTTTTTT
CAWSRQTMTNEKLFF
>NA|NA|TRBJ1-2|TRBV28
TGTGCCAGCAGTCCTACCCTCAGGCACCATTATGGCTACACCTTC
CASSPTLRHHYGYTF
>TRBD1|NA|TRBJ1-2|TRBV7-2
TGTGCCAGCAGCACGAGAGGGGGCGTGTCGTATGGCTACACCTTC
CASSTRGGVSYGYTF
>TRBD2|NA|TRBJ2-1|TRBV19
TGTGCCAGTAGTACGGGACTAGCGAGAGCTACCTACAATGAGCAGTTCTTC
CASSTGLARATYNEQFF
>NA|NA|TRBJ2-7|TRBV2
TGTGCCAGCAGTGGTCGGTCCAGAACCTACGAGCAGTACTTC
CASSGRSRTYEQYF
>TRBD1|NA|TRBJ1-2|TRBV11-1
TGTGCCAGCAGCCCGGGACAGACCTTTAACTATGGCTACACCTTC
CASSPGQTFNYGYTF
>NA|NA|TRBJ2-7|TRBV9
TGTGCCAGCAGCGTAGACCCCAGGGGAGACGAGCAGTACTTC
CASSVDPRGDEQYF
>NA|NA|TRBJ2-3|TRBV5-8
TGTGCCAGCAGCTTGGGGGGTCGGGGGGCCACAGATACGCAGTATTTT
CASSLGGRGATDTQYF
>NA|NA|TRBJ1-2|TRBV2
TGTGCCAGCACCCTGGAGGATTGGAATGGCTACACCTTC
CASTLEDWNGYTF
>TRBD2|NA|TRBJ2-3|TRBV4-3
TGCGCCAGCAGCCCTTTGGGACTAGCGGGAGGGCCGGGCACAGATACGCAGTATTTT
CASSPLGLAGGPGTDTQYF
>NA|NA|TRBJ2-1|TRBV7-3
TGTGCCAGCAGCGTGGACTACCCCATCGGTGAGCAGTTCTTC
CASSVDYPIGEQFF
>NA|once|TRBJ1-1|TRBV6-1
TGTGCCAGCAGTGAAGAGACGGGGTACACTGAAGCTTTCTTT
CASSEETGYTEAFF
>NA|NA|TRBJ1-3|TRBV9
TGTGCCAGCAGCGTAGATAACAGGGTGTCAGGAAACACCATATATTTT
CASSVDNRVSGNTIYF
>NA|NA|TRBJ1-2|TRBV28
TGTGCCAGCACCGAATCCTTTTTGGACAGTGGCAATGGCTACACCTTC
CASTESFLDSGNGYTF
>NA|NA|TRBJ1-2|TRBV28
TGTGCCAGCAGTTTGTCAAGCGTGGGTAACTATGGCTACACCTTC
CASSLSSVGNYGYTF
>TRBD1|NA|TRBJ1-4|TRBV29-1
TGCAGCGCCCGGACAGGGGGGAATGAAAAACTGTTTTTT
CSARTGGNEKLFF
>NA|few|TRBJ1-5|TRBV19
TGTGCCAGTAGTATTAGGGGGACCAATCAGCCCCAGCATTTT
CASSIRGTNQPQHF
>TRBD1|NA|TRBJ2-3|TRBV28
TGTGCCAGCAGCCGTGACAGGGCTGATACGCAGTATTTT
CASSRDRADTQYF
>TRBD1|NA|TRBJ1-2|TRBV5-8
TGTGCCAGCAGCTTCAGGGGGCTTGACTATGGCTACACCTTC
CASSFRGLDYGYTF
>NA|NA|TRBJ1-6|TRBV6-5
TGTGCCAGCGGGTACTCGGGACACCATAATTCACCCCTCCACTTT
CASGYSGHHNSPLHF
>TRBD1|NA|TRBJ1-5|TRBV4-1
TGCGCCAGCAGCCGCGAACCGGACAGGGGCAATCAGCCCCAGCATTTT
CASSREPDRGNQPQHF
>TRBD2|NA|TRBJ2-5|TRBV5-1
TGCGCCAGCAGCCTATTGGGACTAGCGGGGGTCCAAGAGACCCAGTACTTC
CASSLLGLAGVQETQYF
>NA|NA|TRBJ1-1|TRBV4-2
TGTGCCAGCAGCCAAGGGTCGTATGAACGGGTAGAAGCTTTCTTT
CASSQGSYERVEAFF
>NA|NA|TRBJ2-5|TRBV5-6
TGTGCCAGCAGCTTGGTTCCGAACCAAGAGACCCAGTACTTC
CASSLVPNQETQYF
>NA|NA|TRBJ1-1|TRBV30
TGTGCCTGGAGTCCCTATGTCGCCACAGGGAAGGTAACCACTGAAGCTTTCTTT
CAWSPYVATGKVTTEAFF
>NA|NA|TRBJ1-1|TRBV28
TGTGCCAGCAGGCGGGTCTCTAACACTGAAGCTTTCTTT
CASRRVSNTEAFF
>NA|NA|TRBJ2-1|TRBV6-6
TGTGCCAGCAGTTGGGCTAGCCCCAATGAGCAGTTCTTC
CASSWASPNEQFF
>NA|once|TRBJ1-1|TRBV5-4
TGTGCCAGCAGCTTGGAGTGGTCTGACACTGAAGCTTTCTTT
CASSLEWSDTEAFF
>NA|NA|TRBJ2-1|TRBV7-8
TGTGCCAGCAGCTTATATGCCCAGTTCTTC
CASSLYAQFF
>NA|NA|TRBJ1-4|TRBV30
TGTGCCTGGAGTGGGATAGGGATCGCTAATGAAAAACTGTTTTTT
CAWSGIGIANEKLFF